The T cell receptor (beta chain) under discussion was sequenced for a study of memory CD4+ T cells and cytomegalovirus serostatus. The sort gate was single viable CD3+CD4+CD8-CD45RO+ cells for memory CD4+ T cells. Donors' CMV status reflects serum IgG against pp150, pp28, p38, p52. CDR1 is SGHAT and CDR2 is FQNNGV in the germline V gene. V lost 5 bases, J lost 6 bases, and 9 bases stayed unmatched. The CDR3 extends over 16 amino acids. Clones were sequenced by immunoSEQ multiplex PCR, and TCRdb holds only the in-frame ones, with some missing. The profile shows tens of thousands of clones, 78% of them singletons.

The chain links TRBV11-2 to TRBJ2-3, with 12 positions matching TRBD1. This TCR derives from an adult in good health and CMV-seronegative. Sequenced sample: memory CD4+ T cells from blood. CDR3 coding DNA: TGTGCCAGCAGCCCCAGGGACAGGGGGCTGTTGGATACGCAGTATTTT. Encoded protein: CASSPRDRGLLDTQYF.